Detailed here is one TCR beta chain. The data belong to a study of OX40 agonist ivuxolimab in advanced cancers. Data came from immunoSEQ multiplex PCR; TCRdb stores just in-frame clones and leaves some out. The sample holds roughly 68,000 clones; roughly 88% are singletons and the top ten take about 8.2%. This CDR3 has 15 residues. Germline CDR1 and CDR2: SGHAT and FQNNGV. V was pared by 5 bases and J by 0 bases, with 13 bases between. This sequence was found in an adult with an advanced solid tumor such as melanoma, head and neck, liver or kidney cancer. This material consisted of CD4+ or CD8+ T cells sorted from blood, taken in a trial of the OX40 agonist ivuxolimab. The V gene is TRBV11-2, the J gene TRBJ1-1; tentative D call: TRBD1 (6 bases). CDR3 protein: CASSQQGPMNTEAFF. The CDR3 region has the DNA TGTGCCAGCAGCCAACAGGGCCCTATGAACACTGAAGCTTTCTTT.